Following are 2 T cell receptor beta chains from one sample sequenced in a study of CD8 T cells in ankylosing spondylitis listed by TCRdb under 2017. Library creation used 5' RACE. The sequencer listed for this sample is Illumina HiSeq 2500. TCRdb passed the public sequencing reads through fastp at Q25 and MiXCR, retaining productive beta sequences. Under each unique CDR3 protein, matching rows form one entry showing the most common genes and DNA. A total of fewer than 400,000 distinct CDR3 sequences appear in this sample, about 15% of them only once. 1.1% of the sample is in the top ten clones. Material for sequencing was blood, either unsorted or a sorted T cell fraction (not recorded which). All receptors come from a male donor with ankylosing spondylitis or in good health (not recorded which).

This chain links TRBV5-1 with TRBJ2-2; perhaps D is TRBD1 or TRBD2 (5 bases each). Trimming shortened V by 0 bases and J by 7 bases, and 13 bases separated the two germline ends. Germline V gives CDR1 SGHRS, CDR2 YFSETQ. CDR3 length: 15 residues. The CDR3 DNA is TGCGCCAGCAGCTTGGCCTGGGGGAACCGCGGGGAGCTGTTTTTT. The encoded protein is CASSLAWGNRGELFF.

This clonotype was detected a few times. The genes are TRBV20-1 and TRBJ1-2; a possible D gene is TRBD1 (6 bases). Trimming removed 1 base from V and 2 bases from J, with 14 bases in between. The CDR3 is made up of 15 amino acids. The germline V gene encodes CDR1 DFQATT and CDR2 SNEGSKA (reference sequence). The DNA for the CDR3 is TGCAGTGCTAGAGGTCTAGGGGGATCGAACTATGGCTACACCTTC. It encodes CSARGLGGSNYGYTF.